The rows below give T cell receptor beta chains drawn from one sample of a study of glioma-infiltrating T cells after dendritic cell vaccination. Sequenced by immunoSEQ multiplex PCR; TCRdb stores in-frame clones only, minus some. The sample holds about 99,000 clones, roughly 76% seen once. The sequencing here drew on blood, taken before dendritic cell vaccination. The receptor source for this set is a human donor with glioblastoma. CDR3s include the opening cysteine and the closing phenylalanine or tryptophan. Fields, in order: J gene, D gene, clone size, V gene, CDR3 protein, CDR3 DNA. A D gene is named only where the DNA matches it firmly. Clone size is given for some rows only: seen once, a few or many times, or a class if the clone is expanded.

TRBJ1-6 | NA | NA | TRBV2 | CASSDDSPLHF | TGTGCCAGCAGTGACGATTCACCCCTCCACTTT
TRBJ2-5 | TRBD2 | few | TRBV6-1 | CASKLAGEETQYF | TGTGCCAGCAAGCTAGCGGGGGAAGAGACCCAGTACTTC
TRBJ2-5 | TRBD1 | NA | TRBV5-5 | CASSSRWDRGYTETQYF | TGTGCCAGCAGCTCAAGGTGGGACAGGGGTTATACGGAGACCCAGTACTTC
TRBJ2-5 | NA | NA | TRBV9 | CASRGQASGQETQYF | TGTGCCAGCAGGGGGCAGGCTAGTGGTCAAGAGACCCAGTACTTC
TRBJ2-3 | NA | NA | TRBV19 | CASSASTVKRTDTQYF | TGTGCCAGTAGTGCATCGACAGTGAAACGCACAGATACGCAGTATTTT
TRBJ2-6 | NA | NA | TRBV4-2 | CASSYGQYSGANVLTF | TGTGCCAGCAGCTACGGACAGTATTCTGGGGCCAACGTCCTGACTTTC
TRBJ1-1 | NA | NA | TRBV5-1 | CASSLDSGELEAFF | TGCGCCAGCAGCTTGGACTCAGGGGAACTTGAAGCTTTCTTT
TRBJ2-3 | TRBD1 | once | TRBV19 | CASSIDSGQGTDTQYF | TGTGCCAGTAGTATAGATTCCGGACAGGGGACAGATACGCAGTATTTT
TRBJ2-7 | NA | NA | TRBV27 | CASSIQGAYEQYF | TGTGCCAGCAGCATACAGGGCGCCTACGAGCAGTACTTC
TRBJ2-7 | TRBD1 | NA | TRBV4-1 | CASSQDYGTAYEQYF | TGCGCCAGCAGCCAGGATTATGGGACAGCGTACGAGCAGTACTTC
TRBJ2-5 | NA | NA | TRBV5-1 | CASSSFETQYF | TGCGCCAGCAGCTCGTTTGAGACCCAGTACTTC
TRBJ2-5 | NA | NA | TRBV5-1 | CASSLTGSQTLETQYF | TGCGCCAGCAGCTTGACAGGTAGTCAGACCTTAGAGACCCAGTACTTC
TRBJ2-5 | TRBD2 | NA | TRBV7-2 | CASSSGLAGGGGETQYF | TGTGCCAGCAGCTCTGGACTAGCGGGGGGAGGGGGAGAGACCCAGTACTTC
TRBJ1-2 | NA | NA | TRBV9 | CASSVGAGSQGGYTF | TGTGCCAGCAGCGTAGGGGCAGGATCGCAGGGTGGCTACACCTTC
TRBJ2-1 | NA | NA | TRBV5-1 | CASRFPGAEYNEQFF | TGCGCCAGCAGGTTCCCAGGGGCGGAGTACAATGAGCAGTTCTTC
TRBJ2-7 | TRBD2 | NA | TRBV5-4 | CASSFDGGGAYEQYF | TGTGCCAGCAGCTTCGACGGCGGGGGGGCTTACGAGCAGTACTTC
TRBJ2-7 | TRBD2 | NA | TRBV4-1 | CASSQGLAGGLTYEQYF | TGCGCCAGCAGCCAAGGACTAGCGGGGGGCCTTACCTACGAGCAGTACTTC
TRBJ2-7 | TRBD2 | NA | TRBV5-1 | CASSQGTSSYEQYF | TGCGCCAGCAGCCAGGGGACTAGCAGCTACGAGCAGTACTTC
TRBJ2-7 | TRBD1 | NA | TRBV11-2 | CASSLWTGLHEQYF | TGTGCCAGCAGCTTGTGGACAGGGCTCCACGAGCAGTACTTC
TRBJ2-7 | NA | NA | TRBV6-5 | CASSYGGHLYEQYF | TGTGCCAGCAGTTACGGCGGCCACCTATACGAGCAGTACTTC
TRBJ2-7 | TRBD1 | NA | TRBV19 | CASTRGQGILGEQYF | TGTGCCAGTACGAGGGGGCAAGGTATTTTGGGTGAGCAGTACTTC
TRBJ2-1 | NA | NA | TRBV9 | CASSVEGGLNEQFF | TGTGCCAGCAGCGTAGAGGGGGGGCTCAATGAGCAGTTCTTC
TRBJ2-5 | TRBD2 | once | TRBV7-2 | CASSFSSGGRETQYF | TGTGCCAGCAGCTTCTCTAGCGGGGGGAGGGAGACCCAGTACTTC
TRBJ1-2 | TRBD1 | NA | TRBV25-1 | CASSVGGGYGYTF | TGTGCCAGCAGTGTAGGGGGCGGCTATGGCTACACCTTC
TRBJ2-5 | NA | NA | TRBV5-1 | CASSFGGGPETQYF | TGCGCCAGCAGCTTTGGGGGGGGGCCAGAGACCCAGTACTTC
TRBJ2-6 | TRBD1 | NA | TRBV7-2 | CASSDRGRGANVLTF | TGTGCCAGCAGCGACAGGGGGCGCGGGGCCAACGTCCTGACTTTC
TRBJ2-7 | NA | few | TRBV28 | CASNRLFQPYEQYF | TGTGCCAGCAACCGACTTTTTCAGCCCTACGAGCAGTACTTC
TRBJ1-1 | TRBD1 | NA | TRBV12-5 | CASGFGTGAPYTEAFF | TGTGCTAGTGGTTTTGGGACAGGAGCTCCTTATACTGAAGCTTTCTTT
TRBJ2-5 | NA | NA | TRBV11-2 | CASSLLGGGPGETQYF | TGTGCCAGCAGCCTGCTAGGGGGGGGGCCAGGGGAGACCCAGTACTTC
TRBJ1-2 | TRBD1 | NA | TRBV2 | CASVTLQTGSGYTF | TGTGCCAGCGTGACTTTACAGACAGGGTCCGGCTACACCTTC
TRBJ2-2 | NA | NA | TRBV4-3 | CASSQEKLFTGELFF | TGCGCCAGCAGCCAAGAAAAACTATTCACCGGGGAGCTGTTTTTT
TRBJ2-5 | NA | NA | TRBV5-1 | CASSPGTQETQYF | TGCGCCAGCAGCCCCGGGACACAAGAGACCCAGTACTTC
TRBJ2-1 | TRBD1 | NA | TRBV4-3 | CASSQDGTVTYNEQFF | TGCGCCAGCAGCCAAGATGGGACAGTTACCTACAATGAGCAGTTCTTC
TRBJ2-6 | NA | NA | TRBV4-3 | CASGGLVSGANVLTF | TGCGCCAGCGGCGGTCTCGTCTCTGGGGCCAACGTCCTGACTTTC
TRBJ1-2 | NA | NA | TRBV5-5 | CASSLGRMIYGYTF | TGTGCCAGCAGCTTGGGGAGGATGATCTATGGCTACACCTTC
TRBJ1-2 | TRBD1 | NA | TRBV7-8 | CASSLALLGTGYAGYTF | TGTGCCAGCAGCTTAGCGCTCTTAGGGACAGGGTATGCTGGCTACACCTTC
TRBJ2-5 | TRBD2 | NA | TRBV5-1 | CASSLVSGGNQETQYF | TGCGCCAGCAGCTTGGTTAGCGGGGGTAACCAAGAGACCCAGTACTTC
TRBJ1-6 | NA | NA | TRBV6-4 | CASSDLQGDNSPLHF | TGTGCCAGCAGTGACCTGCAGGGCGATAATTCACCCCTCCACTTT
TRBJ1-1 | TRBD1 | NA | TRBV6-4 | CASSSHGLETGGTEAFF | TGTGCCAGCAGTTCCCATGGCCTTGAGACAGGGGGCACTGAAGCTTTCTTT
TRBJ1-2 | NA | NA | TRBV6-1 | CASSASDSIPGYTF | TGTGCCAGCAGTGCCAGCGACTCAATACCTGGCTACACCTTC
TRBJ1-5 | TRBD1 | NA | TRBV27 | CASSPWTGSSLDQPQHF | TGTGCCAGCAGTCCCTGGACAGGAAGCTCCTTAGATCAGCCCCAGCATTTT
TRBJ1-5 | NA | NA | TRBV16 | CASSQSGLMSNQPQHF | TGTGCCAGCAGCCAATCTGGGCTGATGAGCAATCAGCCCCAGCATTTT
TRBJ1-1 | NA | NA | TRBV21-1 | CASSKERAGLRLMNTEAFF | TGTGCCAGCAGCAAAGAAAGGGCAGGACTGCGTCTAATGAACACTGAAGCTTTCTTT
TRBJ2-1 | NA | NA | TRBV5-6 | CASSHTHDVHEQFF | TGTGCCAGCAGCCACACACATGATGTCCATGAGCAGTTCTTC